The following is a T cell receptor (beta chain) sequence with its context. The data originate from a study of blood T cell repertoires in COVID-19. Study details: COVID-19 samples, acute and convalescent, were from the United States, Italy and Spain. T cells, B-cell-depleted T cells, or PBMCs supplied cDNA or gDNA.

The CDR3 totals 16 residues. The V end was cut by 0 bases, the J end by 4 bases, with 13 bases between. Germline V gives CDR1 SGHTA, CDR2 FQGNSA. Original handling: Amplification of reference gene primers was used by the study to estimate nucleated cell counts. Sequencing used immunoSEQ multiplex PCR; TCRdb keeps in-frame clones, though not all of them. V, J and clone size are those of that table, while D and trimming were read from the DNA. Among under 85,000 clones listed, around nine tenths were seen once. Source material: peripheral blood. This sequence joins TRBV7-2 and TRBJ1-5; no clear D gene. The clonotype originates from a man aged 65 to 85 with active or convalescent COVID-19. This CDR3 is CASSLAGNQFNQPQHF. The CDR3 DNA sequence: TGTGCCAGCAGCTTAGCTGGCAACCAATTTAATCAGCCCCAGCATTTT.